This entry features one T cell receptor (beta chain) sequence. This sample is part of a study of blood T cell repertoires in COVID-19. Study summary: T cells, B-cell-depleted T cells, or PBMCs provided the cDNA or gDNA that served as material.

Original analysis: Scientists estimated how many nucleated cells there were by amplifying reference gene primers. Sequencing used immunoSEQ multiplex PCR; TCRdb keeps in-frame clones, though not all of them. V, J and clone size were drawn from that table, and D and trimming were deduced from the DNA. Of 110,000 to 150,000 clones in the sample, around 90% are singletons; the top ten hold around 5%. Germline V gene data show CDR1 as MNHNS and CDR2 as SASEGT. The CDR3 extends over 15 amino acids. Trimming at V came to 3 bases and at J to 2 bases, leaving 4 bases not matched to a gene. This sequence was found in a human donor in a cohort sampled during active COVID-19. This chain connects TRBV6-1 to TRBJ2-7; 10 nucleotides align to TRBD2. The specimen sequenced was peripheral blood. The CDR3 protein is CASSDRAGGPYEQYF. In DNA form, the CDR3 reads TGTGCCAGCAGTGACCGAGCGGGAGGGCCCTACGAGCAGTACTTC.